These 7 T cell receptor beta chains share one sample of origin, sequenced in a study of shared clonotypes between healthy human individuals. Assay: immunoSEQ multiplex PCR; the TCRdb copy retains only in-frame clones and omits some. The table has approximately 2.4 million clones, 90% to 97% seen once. The sample comprised naive CD4+ T cells sorted from blood. Noted subset: CD45RA+ positively selected. These receptor sequences come from a man aged 18 to 30 in good health.

As for this clone: One end of the junction fails to match germline, which may point to a read error. This sequence joins TRBV30 and TRBJ1-4; 8 nucleotides agree with TRBD1. The CDR3 runs 14 residues. The germline CDR1 and CDR2 sequences are GTSNPN and SVGIG (reference sequence). The CDR3 DNA reads TGTGCCTTGGAGGGAACAGGGGGGAATGAAGAACTGTTTTTT. Residues: CALEGTGGNEELFF.

V is TRBV10-1 and J is TRBJ1-2; 9 positions agree with TRBD1. V lost 9 bases, J lost 6 bases, and 20 bases stayed unmatched. The CDR3 consists of 17 residues. The germline V gene has CDR1 WNHNN and CDR2 SYGVQD (reference sequence). The CDR3 reads CARLRGRRDRGKNGYTF. The CDR3 coding sequence is TGCGCCAGGTTGAGAGGGCGGCGAGACAGGGGGAAAAATGGCTACACCTTC.

The rearrangement links TRBV4-3 to TRBJ1-2, with a weak D call TRBD1 (6 bases). CDR1 LGHNA and CDR2 YSLEER come from the germline V gene. The length of the CDR3 is 16 residues. Trimming stripped 0 bases from V and 4 bases from J, with 15 bases between. The CDR3, as DNA: TGCGCCAGCAGCCAAGATCCCGGGGGCGCGGGCTATGGCTACACCTTC. Translated, it gives CASSQDPGGAGYGYTF.

The V gene is TRBV19, the J gene TRBJ1-6; D is unresolved. V shed 3 bases and J shed 0 bases, with 9 bases lying between them. The CDR3 spans 16 residues. CDR1 is LNHDA, CDR2 SQIVND, per germline (reference sequence). The CDR3 sequence is CASSMVSGSYNSPLHF. Written as DNA, the CDR3 is TGTGCCAGTAGTATGGTATCGGGCTCCTATAATTCACCCCTCCACTTT.

This sequence joins TRBV29-1 and TRBJ2-2, with 10 bases aligning to TRBD2. Germline values: CDR1 SQVTM, CDR2 ANQGSEA. V shed 7 bases and J 7 bases; nucleotides not matched to a gene: 15. The CDR3 length is 16 residues. CDR3 residues: CSALSLAGGLRGELFF. The CDR3 coding sequence is TGCAGCGCCCTCTCGTTAGCGGGGGGATTACGCGGGGAGCTGTTTTTT.

The chain uses TRBV6-1 and TRBJ2-6; D remains unclear. Per germline, CDR1 MNHNS and CDR2 SASEGT. Trimming shortened V by 6 bases and J by 6 bases, and 9 bases separated the two germline ends. The CDR3 has 13 residues. CDR3 residues: CASRSLEANVLTF. The DNA for the CDR3 is TGTGCCAGCAGGTCTCTAGAGGCCAACGTCCTGACTTTC.

The chain has TRBV30 and TRBJ1-1, with D unclear. V gave up 5 bases and J gave up 0 bases, with 10 bases separating them. Germline V gene data show CDR1 as GTSNPN and CDR2 as SVGIG (reference sequence). CDR3 size: 13 residues. CDR3 sequence reads: CAWPSIMNTEAFF. CDR3 DNA: TGTGCCTGGCCGTCTATTATGAACACTGAAGCTTTCTTT.